This T cell receptor beta chain came from a study of identical twins. The table lists this clonotype with many counts. The germline V gene has CDR1 SEHNR and CDR2 FQNEAQ (reference sequence). Trimming left V 5 bases short and J 3 bases short, with 13 bases between. The CDR3 spans 14 residues. In TCRdb, the 5' RACE reads were re-called with MiXCR into one record per CDR3 protein. In the table there are some 710,000 distinct CDR3 sequences, roughly 6% of which are singletons. The chain is built from TRBV7-9 and TRBJ1-1; perhaps TRBD1 as D (6 bases). This clonotype was sampled from a man between 18 and 29 years old in good health. The sequenced material came from naive T cells sorted from blood. CDR3 coding DNA: TGTGCCAGCAGCGCTGGGGGCGCGTACACTGAAGCTTTCTTT. This encodes CASSAGGAYTEAFF.